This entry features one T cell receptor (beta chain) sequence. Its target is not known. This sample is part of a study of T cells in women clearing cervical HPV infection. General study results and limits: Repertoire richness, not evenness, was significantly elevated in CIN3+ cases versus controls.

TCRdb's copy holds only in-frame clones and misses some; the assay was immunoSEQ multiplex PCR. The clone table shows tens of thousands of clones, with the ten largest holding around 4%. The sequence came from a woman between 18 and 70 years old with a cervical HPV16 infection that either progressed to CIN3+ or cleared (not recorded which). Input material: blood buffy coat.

Partial CDR3 DNA: TGTGCCAGCAGCTCGCGGACTAGCGGGTCCTACAATGAC. Its protein is CASSSRTSGSYND. The whole CDR3 reads CASSSRTSGSYNDYTF. The chain recombines TRBV7-7 with TRBJ1-2; no firm D call. The read ends 3 residues early relative to the CDR3; the germline J gene fills the gap. Germline assignment: CDR1 SSHAT and CDR2 FNYEAQ (reference sequence). The CDR3 is 16 residues long.